The source of this TCR beta chain is a study of OX40 agonist ivuxolimab in advanced cancers. The wider study: Patient treatment consisted of intravenous ivuxolimab administration every 2 weeks at 0.01 to 10 mg/kg. In three patients, partial responses were observed, one with hepatocellular carcinoma and two with cutaneous melanoma. Overall study results and limits: With doses of 0.1-3.0 mg/kg, partial responders showed among the lowest clonal expansion.

Autoimmune disease history or systemic immunosuppression meant exclusion. V was trimmed by 2 bases and J by 3 bases, leaving 8 bases between them. Germline loops: CDR1 LGHNA, CDR2 YNFKEQ. CDR3 length: 13 amino acids. About this clone itself: Its specificity is unknown.

TCRdb keeps only in-frame clones here, not all; method: immunoSEQ multiplex PCR. The sample carries roughly 61,000 clones, about nine tenths recorded once. The TCR originated in an adult with an advanced solid tumor such as melanoma, head and neck, liver or kidney cancer. The V call is TRBV4-2, the J call TRBJ2-7; the D is unclear. The specimen comprised CD4+ or CD8+ T cells sorted from blood, sampled in a trial of the OX40 agonist ivuxolimab. The CDR3 DNA reads as TGTGCCAGCAGCCAACACACCGTCTACGAGCAGTACTTC. Its translation: CASSQHTVYEQYF.